The clone carrying this T cell receptor beta chain occurred many times. As yet, its antigen is unknown. From around 500 ng of total RNA, TCR beta-specific cDNA was reverse-transcribed using a constant-region primer. Each TCR beta library was derived from three nested multiplex PCR rounds that employed slightly modified ARM-PCR. TRBV1-TRBV30 forward primers paired with a C-beta reverse primer drove the first two PCR rounds, 10 cycles each. TCRdb re-derived calls from the multiplex PCR reads in MiXCR, one entry per CDR3 protein. The sample holds approximately 330,000 distinct CDR3 sequences, around three fifths seen once. Germline DNA was also extracted, with blood RNA taken from unsorted whole blood. These data are taken from a study of tumor-infiltrating lymphocytes in primary liver carcinoma. Across the study: Those enrolled were patients of both sexes, who were aged 30 to 69 years. Samples gave roughly 3.5 to 7.13 million productive TCRbeta reads, similar across tissue types.

The study, taken as a whole, reports: Unsorted bulk samples meant CD4+ and CD8+ repertoires went uncompared. It was in tumors, not blood, that the top-250-clone fraction was significantly higher (p = 0.039).

The CDR3 is 14 amino acids. Trimming removed 6 bases from V and 4 bases from J; junction bases left unmatched: 4. Germline-derived CDR1 and CDR2 are MDHEN and SYDVKM. Sample: peripheral blood. This sequence joins TRBV28 and TRBJ2-1, with 9 bases identical to TRBD2. The sequence came from a man between 40 and 49 years old with primary liver carcinoma and hepatitis B virus infection. The CDR3 here is CASSLAGMYNEQFF. Written as DNA, the CDR3 is TGTGCCAGCAGCCTAGCGGGGATGTACAATGAGCAGTTCTTC.